This T cell receptor beta chain was profiled in a study of blood T cell repertoires in COVID-19. This table comes from immunoSEQ multiplex PCR, and its TCRdb copy is limited to in-frame clones, with some not included. There are about 280,000 clones in the sample; approximately 82% occur only once, and roughly 4.7% lies in the top ten. Per the germline V gene, CDR1 is MNHNY and CDR2 is SVGAGI (reference sequence). This CDR3 is built from 14 residues. V lost 6 bases and J 0 bases, leaving 6 bases between the germline ends. In its sample, this clone was seen once. The source is a man aged 35 to 55 who had been exposed to COVID-19. This chain connects TRBV6-6 to TRBJ1-6; D is perhaps TRBD1 (5 bases). Sequencing was done on a sample of PBMCs or T cells enriched from blood (not recorded which). The chain's CDR3 is CASSDSSYNSPLHF. The CDR3, as DNA: TGTGCCAGCAGCGACAGCTCCTATAATTCACCCCTCCACTTT.